The next 4 T cell receptor beta chains were all read from a single sample in a study of OX40 agonist ivuxolimab in advanced cancers. This table comes from immunoSEQ multiplex PCR, and its TCRdb copy is limited to in-frame clones, with some not included. Altogether tens of thousands of clones are present, around 78% being singletons, with the ten largest covering 0.75% to 0.85%. Sequenced here: CD4+ or CD8+ T cells sorted from blood, sampled in a trial of the OX40 agonist ivuxolimab. Source of these receptors: an adult with an advanced solid tumor such as melanoma, head and neck, liver or kidney cancer.

This clone was recorded a few times. The V and J genes are TRBV7-2 and TRBJ1-2; TRBD1 is a possible D gene (6 bases). The CDR3 is made up of 15 amino acids. Per the germline V gene, CDR1 is SGHTA and CDR2 is FQGNSA. Trimming took off 1 base at V and 3 bases at J, with 12 bases between the two ends. CDR3 protein: CASSLVQGQHYGYTF. As DNA, the CDR3 is TGTGCCAGCAGCTTAGTCCAGGGGCAGCACTATGGCTACACCTTC.

The V call is TRBV30, the J call TRBJ2-7, with TRBD1 matching 7 bases. The CDR3 covers 13 residues. From germline, CDR1 is GTSNPN and CDR2 SVGIG (reference sequence). The ends lost 2 bases at V and 3 bases at J; junction bases unmatched: 4. The CDR3 DNA reads as TGTGCCTGGAGTTCCACAGGGGTCTACGAGCAGTACTTC. Its translation: CAWSSTGVYEQYF.

V usage is TRBV4-2 and J usage is TRBJ1-2; possible D gene TRBD1, 5 bases. There are 15 residues in the CDR3. Germline CDR1 is LGHNA and CDR2 is YNFKEQ. The ends were cut back, 4 bases at V and 0 bases at J, with 12 bases in the middle. The CDR3 here is CASSPTGTTNYGYTF. CDR3 DNA: TGTGCCAGCAGCCCGACCGGGACTACTAACTATGGCTACACCTTC.

V usage is TRBV5-1 and J usage is TRBJ2-6; TRBD1 matches 8 bases. The germline CDR1 and CDR2 sequences are SGHRS and YFSETQ. Germline trimming cut 4 bases from V and 7 bases from J; bases unmatched to any gene: 10. There are 16 residues in the CDR3. CDR3 amino acids: CASSQLMTGAANVLTF. CDR3 coding DNA: TGCGCCAGCAGCCAGTTGATGACAGGGGCCGCCAACGTCCTGACTTTC.